The rows below give T cell receptor beta chains drawn from one sample of a study of T cells in Graves' hyperthyroidism and ophthalmopathy. TCRdb redid the calling of the multiplex PCR reads with MiXCR, one entry per CDR3 protein. Here the sample spans fewer than 550,000 distinct CDR3 sequences, about 15% being singletons. Source material: blood. Receptors were obtained from a young woman with Graves' hyperthyroidism. Both conserved end residues are part of each CDR3. Each record gives: V gene, clone size, CDR3 protein. Rows give clone size only sometimes, using once, few, many, or a class for an expanded clone.

v_call: TRBV29-1
clone_size: few
cdr3_aa: CSVDQGMEYF

v_call: TRBV19
clone_size: once
cdr3_aa: CAIALGLNQPQHF

v_call: TRBV27
clone_size: NA
cdr3_aa: CASSLFGLWDRANTGELFF

v_call: TRBV9
clone_size: NA
cdr3_aa: CASSARDSLSGANVLTF

v_call: TRBV11-2
clone_size: many
cdr3_aa: CASRSGQSNSPLHF

v_call: TRBV6-1
clone_size: few
cdr3_aa: CASRDPGQQGNTIYF

v_call: TRBV6-2/TRBV6-3
clone_size: NA
cdr3_aa: CASSYSGRYGYTF

v_call: TRBV7-2
clone_size: NA
cdr3_aa: CASSPSGVEGYTF

v_call: TRBV6-1
clone_size: few
cdr3_aa: CATTEGYGYTF

v_call: TRBV18
clone_size: many
cdr3_aa: CASSQKQGPTYGYTF

v_call: TRBV11-2
clone_size: NA
cdr3_aa: CASSLDRGARTDTQYF

v_call: TRBV3-1
clone_size: many
cdr3_aa: CASSQVLRPSGELFF

v_call: TRBV7-3
clone_size: many
cdr3_aa: CASSSPDRGDTQYF

v_call: TRBV27
clone_size: few
cdr3_aa: CASSLESSGDNEQFF

v_call: TRBV20-1
clone_size: many
cdr3_aa: CSARWTGNYGYTF

v_call: TRBV7-9
clone_size: NA
cdr3_aa: CASGSSGGGVTEAFF

v_call: TRBV4-1
clone_size: few
cdr3_aa: CASSQDFMAGNTDTQYF

v_call: TRBV4-3
clone_size: once
cdr3_aa: CASSQTGVGSTESFF

v_call: TRBV6-1
clone_size: NA
cdr3_aa: CASSPLFSGEGETQYF

v_call: TRBV29-1
clone_size: many
cdr3_aa: CSVEGRGSMSYTF

v_call: TRBV5-8
clone_size: few
cdr3_aa: CASSWGQDSFGNQPQHF

v_call: TRBV20-1
clone_size: NA
cdr3_aa: CSAPPGDKTYEQYF